A selection of T cell receptor beta chains follows, all from one sample in a study of identifying expanded T cells in peripheral blood. Data came from immunoSEQ multiplex PCR; TCRdb stores just in-frame clones and leaves some out. This table holds some 120,000 clones, around four fifths found once. The specimen was blood. Receptors were obtained from a person aged 18-70 years in good health. CDR3s include the opening cysteine and the closing phenylalanine or tryptophan. Each record gives: clone size, D gene, V gene, J gene, CDR3 DNA, CDR3 protein. D genes are given only for firm matches. Expanded clones are given a class, and other clones once, few, many or no size at all.

clone size: -
D gene: -
V gene: TRBV2
J gene: TRBJ1-4
CDR3 DNA: TGTGCCAGCAGCGAGTCGTTGGTGTCTGTTCCTAATGAAAAACTGTTTTTT
CDR3 protein: CASSESLVSVPNEKLFF

clone size: once
D gene: -
V gene: TRBV14
J gene: TRBJ2-3
CDR3 DNA: TGTGCCAGCAGCTCCCCGGGGTGGACGCAGTATTTT
CDR3 protein: CASSSPGWTQYF

clone size: -
D gene: -
V gene: TRBV6-5
J gene: TRBJ2-1
CDR3 DNA: TGTGCCAGCAGGGACTCTAGCTCCTTTTACAATGAGCAGTTCTTC
CDR3 protein: CASRDSSSFYNEQFF

clone size: -
D gene: -
V gene: TRBV5-6
J gene: TRBJ1-6
CDR3 DNA: TGTGCCAGCAGCTTGAGGGACACTTCACCCCTCCACTTT
CDR3 protein: CASSLRDTSPLHF

clone size: -
D gene: TRBD1
V gene: TRBV6-5
J gene: TRBJ2-7
CDR3 DNA: TGTGCCAGCAGCGGACAGGGGCTATACGAGCAGTACTTC
CDR3 protein: CASSGQGLYEQYF

clone size: once
D gene: TRBD2
V gene: TRBV10-2
J gene: TRBJ2-3
CDR3 DNA: TGCGCCTCCACTAGCGGGGGGAGAGATACGCAGTATTTT
CDR3 protein: CASTSGGRDTQYF

clone size: -
D gene: TRBD1
V gene: TRBV4-1
J gene: TRBJ1-1
CDR3 DNA: TGCGCCAGCAGACCGACAGGGGGTATCTCTGAAGCTTTCTTT
CDR3 protein: CASRPTGGISEAFF

clone size: few
D gene: -
V gene: TRBV29-1
J gene: TRBJ1-1
CDR3 DNA: TGCAGCGTTGAAGGGGGAGTGAACACTGAAGCTTTCTTT
CDR3 protein: CSVEGGVNTEAFF

clone size: -
D gene: TRBD2
V gene: TRBV30
J gene: TRBJ2-1
CDR3 DNA: TGTGCCTGGAGCTACTCCCTATGGGGGGGTAACAATGAGCAGTTCTTC
CDR3 protein: CAWSYSLWGGNNEQFF

clone size: -
D gene: -
V gene: TRBV5-1
J gene: TRBJ1-1
CDR3 DNA: TGCGCCAGCAGCTTGGAGACAGGAAGAACTGAAGCTTTCTTT
CDR3 protein: CASSLETGRTEAFF

clone size: -
D gene: TRBD1
V gene: TRBV6-5
J gene: TRBJ1-5
CDR3 DNA: TGTGCCAGCAGAAAGGGACAGGACAATCAGCCCCAGCATTTT
CDR3 protein: CASRKGQDNQPQHF

clone size: -
D gene: -
V gene: TRBV7-9
J gene: TRBJ2-2
CDR3 DNA: TGTGCCAGCACCCGGGGGACCGGGGAGCTGTTTTTT
CDR3 protein: CASTRGTGELFF

clone size: -
D gene: -
V gene: TRBV18
J gene: TRBJ1-3
CDR3 DNA: TGTGCCAGCTCACCGGGGTACGAGGCTGGAAACACCATATATTTT
CDR3 protein: CASSPGYEAGNTIYF

clone size: many
D gene: TRBD1
V gene: TRBV19
J gene: TRBJ2-5
CDR3 DNA: TGTGCCAGTAGTATGGATGGGCAGGGGGCTAATATCCAGTACTTC
CDR3 protein: CASSMDGQGANIQYF

clone size: once
D gene: -
V gene: TRBV5-6
J gene: TRBJ1-5
CDR3 DNA: TGTGCCAGCAGCTTGTTATGGGAAAGCAATCAGCCCCAGCATTTT
CDR3 protein: CASSLLWESNQPQHF

clone size: -
D gene: TRBD1
V gene: TRBV18
J gene: TRBJ2-3
CDR3 DNA: TGTGCCAGCTCACGACAACATAACAGGGGTCCTACAGATACGCAGTATTTT
CDR3 protein: CASSRQHNRGPTDTQYF

clone size: -
D gene: -
V gene: TRBV7-9
J gene: TRBJ1-5
CDR3 DNA: TGTGCCAGCAGCGGGCAGATGGGAGAGCCCCAGCATTTT
CDR3 protein: CASSGQMGEPQHF

clone size: -
D gene: TRBD1
V gene: TRBV5-5
J gene: TRBJ2-7
CDR3 DNA: TGTGCCAGCAGCTTCGGACAGGACCGTTACGAGCAGTACTTC
CDR3 protein: CASSFGQDRYEQYF

clone size: -
D gene: -
V gene: TRBV9
J gene: TRBJ1-1
CDR3 DNA: TGTGCCAGCAGCGCGTACTTTGGGGAAGCTTTCTTT
CDR3 protein: CASSAYFGEAFF

clone size: -
D gene: TRBD2
V gene: TRBV13
J gene: TRBJ2-3
CDR3 DNA: TGTGCCAGCAGCTTATTCAGGTCGGGATGGACTAGCGGGGTCTCTAGCACAGATACGCAGTATTTT
CDR3 protein: CASSLFRSGWTSGVSSTDTQYF

clone size: -
D gene: -
V gene: TRBV30
J gene: TRBJ2-5
CDR3 DNA: TGTGCCTGGAGCCGGGTGGGAGAGACCCAGTACTTC
CDR3 protein: CAWSRVGETQYF